One sample yielded the 16 T cell receptor beta chains listed below, sequenced in a study of blood T cell repertoires in COVID-19 (dated by TCRdb to 2020 to 2021). The library was generated by the immunoSEQ multiplex PCR assay. TCRdb obtained this table from immuneACCESS and retained in-frame rearrangements with V and J assigned. These tables miss some clones; where compared with another copy, unresolved V genes account for less than half of the shortfall, and the remainder is unexplained. In all, the sample holds 100,000 or so clones, and roughly nine tenths of those were seen once. The top ten clones comprise about 1% of the sample. The specimen sequenced was peripheral blood. The receptors originated from a man between 60 and 75 years old with acute or convalescent COVID-19.

The genes are TRBV28 and TRBJ1-2; possibly TRBD1 for D (6 bases). Germline CDR1 reads MDHEN; CDR2 reads SYDVKM. V lost 1 base, J lost 7 bases, and 16 bases lay in between. The CDR3 runs to 15 residues. The CDR3 protein is CASSLLIGGVGGYTF. The CDR3 DNA reads TGTGCCAGCAGTTTATTGATAGGGGGTGTAGGTGGCTACACCTTC.

The chain links TRBV29-1 to TRBJ2-1; 13 bases map to TRBD2. CDR3 length equals 17 residues. The V gene's germline CDR1 is SQVTM and CDR2 ANQGSEA. After removal of 2 bases from V and 10 bases from J, the junction contained 14 bases not matched to a gene. The CDR3 coding sequence is TGCAGCGTTGAACCCCGGGGACTAGCGGGGAATTATCGCGAGCAGTTCTTC. This encodes CSVEPRGLAGNYREQFF.

The V call is TRBV5-1, the J call TRBJ1-1, with 9 nucleotides matching TRBD1. Germline V gives CDR1 SGHRS, CDR2 YFSETQ. V gave up 3 bases and J gave up 9 bases; unmatched junction bases: 12. This CDR3 has 15 amino acids. The CDR3 region is CASSWGQGLETKAFF. The DNA for the CDR3 is TGCGCCAGCAGCTGGGGACAGGGACTGGAAACCAAAGCTTTCTTT.

The CDR3 DNA sequence: TGTGCCAGCAGTCCTTTACTAGCGGGAGGCCCATATCAGTATTTT. The encoded protein is CASSPLLAGGPYQYF. V usage is TRBV3-1 (or the pseudogene TRBV3-2) and J usage is TRBJ2-3, with 12 bases fitting TRBD2. CDR3 length: 15 amino acids. Unmatched junction bases numbered 13, after V lost 6 bases and J lost 12 bases. Germline CDR1 LGHDT, CDR2 YNNKEL (reference sequence).

The chain carries TRBV29-1 and TRBJ1-1; a weak D match, TRBD1 (5 bases). Per the germline V gene, CDR1 is SQVTM and CDR2 is ANQGSEA. The CDR3 runs to 11 residues. CDR3: CRGVSNTEAFF. CDR3 bases: TGCAGAGGGGTTTCGAACACTGAAGCTTTCTTT.

This chain uses TRBV11-1 with TRBJ2-3; D perhaps matches TRBD2 (6 bases). The CDR3 consists of 15 residues. V dropped 1 base and J dropped 3 bases, with 11 bases sitting between them. Germline lookup yields CDR1 SGHAT and CDR2 FQDESV (reference sequence). CDR3 coding DNA: TGTGCCAGCAGCTTAGGAGGGGAGGTAACAGATACGCAGTATTTT. This codes for CASSLGGEVTDTQYF.

This chain links TRBV6-5 with TRBJ1-2; D unresolved. This CDR3 comprises 12 residues. Germline CDR1 and CDR2: MNHEY and SVGAGI. Trimming took off 9 bases at V and 1 base at J, with 9 bases between the two ends. The CDR3 coding sequence is TGTGCCAGTTCTCAGAATAACTATGGCTACACCTTC. Translation gives CASSQNNYGYTF.

The rearrangement joins TRBV5-5 to TRBJ1-6, with 8 nucleotides matching TRBD1. The CDR3 contains 15 residues. Germline loops: CDR1 SGHKS, CDR2 YYEKEE (reference sequence). V dropped 4 bases and J dropped 10; count of bases not matched to a gene: 10. The CDR3 region is CASSRTTGVGSPLHF. The CDR3, as DNA: TGTGCCAGCAGCCGTACGACAGGGGTGGGATCACCCCTCCACTTT.

In DNA, the CDR3 is TGTGCCAGCAGTGAGATTTTAGCGGGAGGAGTCAATGAGCAGTTCTTC. It is translated as CASSEILAGGVNEQFF. This chain connects TRBV2 to TRBJ2-1, with 10 bases lining up with TRBD2. The CDR3 runs 16 residues. The germline CDR1 and CDR2 sequences are SNHLY and FYNNEI. Germline trimming cut 3 bases from V and 6 bases from J; bases unmatched to any gene: 8.

The genes are TRBV2 and TRBJ2-5, with D perhaps TRBD1 (6 bases). Trimming took 3 bases from V and 4 from J, leaving 12 bases between them. CDR1 is SNHLY, CDR2 FYNNEI, per germline. The CDR3 totals 14 residues. The CDR3, as DNA: TGTGCCAGCAGTGATAACAGGGCCTCAGAGACCCAGTACTTC. Translation gives CASSDNRASETQYF.

V gene TRBV5-1 combines with J gene TRBJ2-3; 8 bases map to TRBD2. The CDR3 is 16 amino acids. Per the germline V gene, CDR1 is SGHRS and CDR2 is YFSETQ. The trim removed 0 bases at V and 1 base at J, leaving 4 bases unmatched. The CDR3 DNA follows: TGCGCCAGCAGCTTGGCCGGAGCGGGAGGCACAGATACGCAGTATTTT. It yields the protein CASSLAGAGGTDTQYF.

V usage is TRBV7-3 and J usage is TRBJ2-7; TRBD1 matches 7 bases. After removal of 0 bases from V and 0 bases from J, the junction contained 5 bases not matched to a gene. The CDR3 is made up of 16 amino acids. Per germline, CDR1 SGHTA and CDR2 FQGTGA. The CDR3 sequence: CASSLTGTVLSYEQYF. The DNA of the CDR3 is TGTGCCAGCAGCTTAACCGGGACAGTCCTCTCCTACGAGCAGTACTTC.

On this clone itself: One end of the junction fails to match germline, which may point to a read error. The chain combines TRBV4-1 with TRBJ1-2; D is unclear. Germline values: CDR1 MGHRA, CDR2 YSYEKL. The CDR3 extends over 14 amino acids. CDR3 residues: CASSPLVREQRHSF. For the CDR3, the DNA is TGCGCCAGCAGCCCCCTCGTTAGGGAGCAAAGACATTCTTTC.

This clone has just one count. The sample carries other DNA sequences with the same CDR3. DNA for the CDR3: TGTGCCAGCAGCTTAGCAGCAGGAAACATTCAGTACTTC. This translates into CASSLAAGNIQYF. J is TRBJ2-4 and V is TRBV7-9; D uncertain. This CDR3 contains 13 residues. Germline values: CDR1 SEHNR, CDR2 FQNEAQ (reference sequence). The V and J ends lost 0 bases and 6 bases respectively, with 6 bases between them.

The V and J genes are TRBV13 and TRBJ2-7, with 7 bases that match TRBD2. Germline loops: CDR1 PRHDT, CDR2 FYEKMQ (reference sequence). This CDR3 is built from 15 residues. Trimming cost V 0 bases and J 2 bases; bases outside gene matches: 4. This CDR3 is CASSLGRTSAYEQYF. The CDR3 region has the DNA TGTGCCAGCAGCTTAGGCCGGACTAGTGCCTACGAGCAGTACTTC. Full variable domain (missing parts from reference TRBV13 and TRBJ2-7): AAGVIQSPRHLIKEKRETATLKCYPIPRHDTVYWYQQGPGQDPQFLISFYEKMQSDKGSIPDRFSAQQFSDYHSELNMSSLELGDSALYFCASSLGRTSAYEQYFGPGTRLTVT.

The chain recombines TRBV5-4 with TRBJ1-2; D is possibly TRBD1 (6 bases). There are 14 residues in the CDR3. Germline CDR1 reads SGHNT; CDR2 reads YYREEE (reference sequence). V dropped 3 bases and J dropped 6 bases, with 15 bases sitting between them. The CDR3 DNA reads TGTGCCAGCAGCTCACCCGGGACACATAATGGCTACACCTTC. Its translation: CASSSPGTHNGYTF. Based on the CDR3 plus reference TRBV5-4 and TRBJ1-2, the full variable domain is ETGVTQSPTHLIKTRGQQVTLRCSSQSGHNTVSWYQQALGQGPQFIFQYYREEENGRGNFPPRFSGLQFPNYSSELNVNALELDDSALYLCASSSPGTHNGYTFGSGTRLTVV.